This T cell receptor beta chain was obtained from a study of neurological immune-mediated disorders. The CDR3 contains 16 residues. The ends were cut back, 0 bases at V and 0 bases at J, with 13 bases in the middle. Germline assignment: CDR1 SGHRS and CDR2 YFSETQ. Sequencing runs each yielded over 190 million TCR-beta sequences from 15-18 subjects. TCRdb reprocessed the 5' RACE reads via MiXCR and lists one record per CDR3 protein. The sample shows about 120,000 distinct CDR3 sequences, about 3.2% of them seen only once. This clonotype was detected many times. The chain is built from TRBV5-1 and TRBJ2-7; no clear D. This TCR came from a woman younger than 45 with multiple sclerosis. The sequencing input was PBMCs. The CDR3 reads CASSLDPGPPSYEQYF. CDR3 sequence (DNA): TGCGCCAGCAGCTTGGATCCAGGCCCTCCCTCCTACGAGCAGTACTTC.